A single T cell receptor (beta chain) is shown here with its context. Its antigen is not known. These data are taken from a study of T cell repertoires in cytomegalovirus infection. About the study: An indication of both CMV infection and matching HLA type came from public TCR beta signatures. Study outcomes and limitations: Cumulative public TCR beta family frequency identified carriers of CMV plus the relevant HLA. HLA-C-restricted CMV-specific TCR beta clonotypes prevailed in the ex vivo response.

TCRdb re-called the reads through MiXCR, storing one row per CDR3 protein. This table holds about 570,000 distinct CDR3 sequences, about 39% found once. The source material was cultured PBMCs, sampled from culture after CMV antigen stimulation. The receptor comes from a human donor in good health (CMV status not recorded). Some clones in this sample may be carry-over from other donors' samples.

As DNA, the CDR3 is TGTGCCATCAAAGTACAGGGGCGGGCTGAAGCTTTCTTT. This gives the protein CAIKVQGRAEAFF. The chain combines TRBV10-3 with TRBJ1-1; TRBD1 agrees at 7 bases. The CDR3 spans 13 residues. Unmatched junction bases numbered 8, after V lost 7 bases and J lost 6 bases. Germline CDR1 and CDR2: ENHRY and SYGVKD.